The TCR beta chain under discussion was sequenced for a study of control samples from healthy donors and cancer patients. The CDR3 consists of 14 residues. CDR1 and CDR2 from the germline V gene are SGHVS and FQNEAQ. V was trimmed by 3 bases and J by 3 bases, leaving 11 bases between them. Produced via immunoSEQ multiplex PCR; TCRdb's table is partial and in-frame only. The data contain about 180,000 clones, around 87% of them seen just once; the ten biggest clones take up roughly 1.3%. This clone was counted once. The chain has TRBV7-8 and TRBJ1-1; maybe TRBD1 (6 bases). The sequenced sample consisted of blood. The TCR sequence derives from a woman in her fifties or sixties in good health. The chain's CDR3 is CASSFSDSHTEAFF. The CDR3 DNA reads as TGTGCCAGCAGCTTCTCGGACAGCCACACTGAAGCTTTCTTT.